The next 3 T cell receptor beta chains were all read from a single sample in a study of glioma-infiltrating T cells after dendritic cell vaccination. Using immunoSEQ multiplex PCR, the repertoire was profiled, and TCRdb retains in-frame clones only, with some absent. The sample has more than 100,000 clones, roughly 76% seen once; the top ten hold less than 15%. The material sequenced was blood, taken before dendritic cell vaccination. Receptor source: a human donor with glioblastoma.

The rearrangement links TRBV19 to TRBJ2-7, with 11 bases identical to TRBD2. Germline CDR1 LNHDA, CDR2 SQIVND (reference sequence). This CDR3 has 13 residues. V gave up 7 bases and J gave up 3 bases; unmatched junction bases: 2. CDR3 protein: CASTGTSGYEQYF. DNA of the CDR3: TGTGCCAGTACCGGGACTAGCGGCTACGAGCAGTACTTC.

The chain has TRBV5-6 and TRBJ2-5, with 9 bases aligning to TRBD2. V lost 2 bases, J lost 5 bases, and 10 bases stayed unmatched. The CDR3 runs to 16 residues. CDR1 is SGHDT, CDR2 YYEEEE, per germline. CDR3 protein: CASSFFGGGAGETQYF. The DNA for the CDR3 is TGTGCCAGCAGCTTTTTCGGCGGGGGGGCCGGGGAGACCCAGTACTTC.

V is TRBV7-8 and J is TRBJ1-2, with TRBD1 as a possible D gene (6 bases). The CDR3 consists of 12 residues. Germline CDR1 is SGHVS and CDR2 is FQNEAQ. Trimming removed 5 bases at V and 7 bases at J, with 11 bases between. The chain's CDR3 is CASSPQGPGYTF. The CDR3, as DNA: TGTGCCAGCAGCCCACAGGGTCCTGGCTACACCTTC.